The next 23 T cell receptor beta chains were all read from a single sample in a study of beta chain features in type 1 diabetes (dated by TCRdb to the late 2010s). Library method: the immunoSEQ multiplex PCR assay. All of the isolated RNA was reverse transcribed with the High Capacity cDNA Reverse Transcription Kit, so expressed TCRB transcripts were sequenced. Sourced from immuneACCESS, this table was stored by TCRdb with only in-frame sequences that have V and J called. A share of the clones is absent; for the studies checked, an unresolved V gene accounts for under half, and the remainder has no known explanation. The sample yields 550,000 to 850,000 clones; roughly 13% were counted once. The ten top clones hold less than 0.025% of the sample. For these TCRs, the target antigens are not known. Study-wide findings and limitations: A moderate but significant shortening of TCRB CDR3 length was observed in type 1 diabetes patients in all four CD4+ subsets.

Sequencing was carried out using naive CD4+ T cells from blood. The meaning of the sample's cell subset or site label: true naive CD4+ T cells. Every receptor here comes from a young man with type 1 diabetes.

A few counts support this clone. The chain joins TRBV29-1 to TRBJ2-5; D may be TRBD1 or TRBD2 (6 bases each). Trimming took 2 bases from V and 4 from J, leaving 8 bases between them. CDR3 size: 12 residues. Germline lookup yields CDR1 SQVTM and CDR2 ANQGSEA. This CDR3 is CSVEKGGETQYF. The CDR3 DNA is TGCAGCGTTGAAAAGGGGGGAGAGACCCAGTACTTC.

This chain joins TRBV6-5 and TRBJ1-4; 10 positions agree with TRBD1. The CDR3 extends over 15 amino acids. J gave up 6 bases and V 2 bases, and 3 bases lay outside the gene matches. The germline gives CDR1 MNHEY, CDR2 SVGAGI. The CDR3 here is CASSYLGQGHEKLFF. CDR3 bases: TGTGCCAGCAGTTACCTGGGACAGGGGCATGAAAAACTGTTTTTT.

This chain uses TRBV28 with TRBJ1-1; D gene unclear. V dropped 5 bases and J dropped 0 bases, with 10 bases sitting between them. This CDR3 has 14 amino acids. CDR1 MDHEN and CDR2 SYDVKM come from the germline V gene. As DNA, the CDR3 is TGTGCCAGCAGTCCCTGGATGATGAACACTGAAGCTTTCTTT. Its protein product is CASSPWMMNTEAFF.

The chain employs TRBV10-3 and TRBJ2-1; possible D gene TRBD1, 6 bases. V lost 7 bases and J lost 10, with 14 bases in between. This CDR3 region has 12 residues. Germline V lookup: CDR1 ENHRY, CDR2 SYGVKD. CDR3 region: CAITEAGTEQFF. The CDR3 DNA reads as TGTGCCATCACCGAGGCCGGGACAGAGCAGTTCTTC.

This clone was observed a few times. The J gene is TRBJ2-1, the V gene TRBV30, with 7 bases aligning to TRBD1. Germline V lookup: CDR1 GTSNPN, CDR2 SVGIG (reference sequence). There are 17 residues in the CDR3. Trimming at V came to 0 bases and at J to 14 bases, leaving 22 bases not matched to a gene. CDR3 DNA sequence: TGTGCCTGGAGTGTACGTCTGGGACAGCCGGGCCAAGGGTGGGAGTTCTTC. It yields the protein CAWSVRLGQPGQGWEFF. Full variable domain (missing parts from reference TRBV30 and TRBJ2-1): SQTIHQWPATLVQPVGSPLSLECTVEGTSNPNLYWYRQAAGRGLQLLFYSVGIGQISSEVPQNLSASRPQDRQFILSSKKLLLSDSGFYLCAWSVRLGQPGQGWEFFGPGTRLTVL.

The chain combines TRBV2 with TRBJ1-3; D is unclear. The CDR3 length is 13 residues. Germline CDR1 and CDR2: SNHLY and FYNNEI. With 10 bases removed from V and 3 bases from J, the gap between germline ends came to 13 bases. The CDR3 is CATSDPGGNTIYF. CDR3 nucleotides: TGTGCCACCTCGGACCCTGGTGGAAACACCATATATTTT.

The V gene is TRBV4-1, the J gene TRBJ2-3; D call uncertain. CDR3 length equals 14 residues. Trimming stripped 4 bases from V and 4 bases from J, with 12 bases between. CDR1 and CDR2 (germline): MGHRA, YSYEKL. CDR3 sequence reads: CASSPEWLPDTQYF. Written as DNA, the CDR3 is TGCGCCAGCAGCCCCGAATGGCTCCCAGATACGCAGTATTTT.

Comments on this clone: Other DNA sequences of this sample code for an identical CDR3. J is TRBJ1-1 and V is TRBV28, with D tentatively TRBD1 (6 bases). Germline CDR1 reads MDHEN; CDR2 reads SYDVKM. The CDR3 extends over 13 amino acids. The germline V and J ends were trimmed by 5 bases and 1 base, with 8 bases remaining between them. CDR3: CASSLRGNTEAFF. DNA for the CDR3: TGTGCCAGCAGTCTCAGGGGGAACACTGAAGCTTTCTTT.

The chain has TRBV6-1 and TRBJ1-6; D remains unclear. The CDR3 spans 14 residues. V was shortened by 1 base and J by 6 bases, with 7 bases between the two germline ends. Germline V CDR1 and CDR2: MNHNS, SASEGT. CDR3 amino acids: CASSEVASNSPLHF. CDR3 bases: TGTGCCAGCAGTGAAGTGGCAAGTAATTCACCCCTCCACTTT.

J is TRBJ1-5 and V is TRBV10-3; 11 bases line up with TRBD1. V lost 4 bases to trimming and J lost 3 bases; unmatched junction nucleotides: 2. The CDR3 is 15 residues long. The germline gives CDR1 ENHRY, CDR2 SYGVKD. CDR3 loop: CAISGTGGLNQPQHF. The DNA of the CDR3 is TGTGCCATCAGTGGGACAGGGGGCCTCAATCAGCCCCAGCATTTT.

This clone came up a few times. The V call is TRBV5-1, the J call TRBJ2-7, with 8 bases that match TRBD1. Germline loops: CDR1 SGHRS, CDR2 YFSETQ. Trimming took 0 bases from V and 3 from J; bases not matched to a gene: 5. This CDR3 comprises 15 residues. The CDR3 sequence is CASSLESGGDYEQYF. The CDR3 DNA reads TGCGCCAGCAGCTTGGAGTCAGGGGGCGACTACGAGCAGTACTTC.

The sample holds a few counts of this clone. This chain uses TRBV4-2 with TRBJ2-7; TRBD2 might be the D (7 bases). This CDR3 has 19 amino acids. V shed 0 bases and J shed 2 bases, with 23 bases lying between them. Per the germline V gene, CDR1 is LGHNA and CDR2 is YNFKEQ. CDR3 nucleotide sequence: TGTGCCAGCAGCCAAGATCTAAGATATCGGGCGGGGGCAGCCTACGAGCAGTACTTC. This translates into CASSQDLRYRAGAAYEQYF.

This chain links TRBV2 with TRBJ2-4, with D unclear. There are 14 residues in the CDR3. Between the trimmed V and J ends, which lost 7 bases and 2 bases, there was a span of 12 bases. CDR1 is SNHLY and CDR2 is FYNNEI in the germline V gene. The CDR3 region is CASTLFGSKNIQYF. CDR3 nucleotides: TGTGCCAGCACCCTTTTCGGATCCAAAAACATTCAGTACTTC. Filled out from reference TRBV2 and TRBJ2-4, the complete variable domain reads EPEVTQTPSHQVTQMGQEVILRCVPISNHLYFYWYRQILGQKVEFLVSFYNNEISEKSEIFDDQFSVERPDGSNFTLKIRSTKLEDSAMYFCASTLFGSKNIQYFGAGTRLSVL.

The table lists this clone with a few counts. The V call is TRBV18, the J call TRBJ2-5, with a possible D match to TRBD2 (5 bases). Germline loops: CDR1 KGHSH, CDR2 LQKENI. The CDR3 extends over 16 amino acids. V was clipped by 1 base and J by 4 bases, with 16 bases between them. The CDR3 is CASSPRGDEYAETQYF. The CDR3 nucleotides are TGTGCCAGCTCACCACGGGGAGACGAATACGCAGAGACCCAGTACTTC. Full variable domain (missing parts from reference TRBV18 and TRBJ2-5): NAGVMQNPRHLVRRRGQEARLRCSPMKGHSHVYWYRQLPEEGLKFMVYLQKENIIDESGMPKERFSAEFPKEGPSILRIQQVVRGDSAAYFCASSPRGDEYAETQYFGPGTRLLVL.

The V and J genes are TRBV6-5 and TRBJ1-4; 10 nucleotides agree with TRBD1. In germline, CDR1 is MNHEY, CDR2 SVGAGI. The CDR3 covers 14 residues. V was clipped by 7 bases and J by 8 bases; unmatched bases: 7. The CDR3, as DNA: TGTGCCAGCAACGACAGGGGGCAAGGCGAAAAACTGTTTTTT. It is translated as CASNDRGQGEKLFF.

This clone was recorded a few times. The chain combines TRBV6-5 with TRBJ1-1; TRBD1 might be the D (6 bases). Germline CDR1 MNHEY, CDR2 SVGAGI. The CDR3 consists of 15 residues. Deletions cut 0 bases from V and 5 bases from J, with 13 bases between. CDR3 loop: CASSYSGYRETEAFF. Here the CDR3 DNA reads TGTGCCAGCAGTTACTCTGGCTACAGGGAGACTGAAGCTTTCTTT.

This clone turned up a few times. The V and J genes are TRBV14 and TRBJ1-2; D gene unclear. With 8 bases removed from V and 1 base from J, the gap between germline ends came to 11 bases. CDR1 and CDR2 from the germline V gene are SGHDN and FVKESK. The CDR3 length is 13 residues. The CDR3 loop is CASSRDLNYGYTF. In DNA form, the CDR3 reads TGTGCCAGCTCCCGGGATCTTAACTATGGCTACACCTTC. The entire variable domain, with the rest obtained from reference TRBV14 and TRBJ1-2, is as follows: EAGVTQFPSHSVIEKGQTVTLRCDPISGHDNLYWYRRVMGKEIKFLLHFVKESKQDESGMPNNRFLAERTGGTYSTLKVQPAELEDSGVYFCASSRDLNYGYTFGSGTRLTVV.

This clone has more than one count but fewer than ten. This chain links TRBV4-1 with TRBJ1-1; a possible D gene is TRBD1 (5 bases). The CDR3 totals 14 residues. Germline loops: CDR1 MGHRA, CDR2 YSYEKL. The V gene lost 0 bases and the J gene lost 6 bases, with 11 bases spanning the gap. The CDR3 DNA reads TGCGCCAGCAGCCAAGATGGGGCAGAGGCTGAAGCTTTCTTT. This translates into CASSQDGAEAEAFF.

The rearrangement uses TRBV7-2 and TRBJ1-4; D gene ambiguous. CDR3 length: 13 residues. V lost 4 bases and J 9 bases, leaving 12 bases between the germline ends. In germline, CDR1 is SGHTA, CDR2 FQGNSA. Here the CDR3 reads CASSYHPGQKLFF. CDR3 nucleotides: TGTGCCAGCAGCTACCATCCCGGTCAAAAACTGTTTTTT.

A few counts support this clone. The chain combines TRBV5-4 with TRBJ2-7, with D unclear. V lost 2 bases and J lost 4, with 7 bases in between. The CDR3 consists of 12 residues. Looked up from germline, CDR1 is SGHNT and CDR2 is YYREEE (reference sequence). CDR3 sequence reads: CASSFSSYEQYF. The CDR3 DNA is TGTGCCAGCAGCTTTTCATCGTACGAGCAGTACTTC.

The chain joins TRBV7-2 to TRBJ1-3, with a possible D match to TRBD1 (5 bases). The CDR3 contains 14 residues. The V and J ends lost 5 bases and 4 bases respectively, with 12 bases between them. Germline-derived CDR1 and CDR2 are SGHTA and FQGNSA. CDR3 DNA: TGTGCCAGCAGCGAATCCCCAGGGGGAAACACCATATATTTT. Amino acids: CASSESPGGNTIYF.

This sequence joins TRBV14 and TRBJ2-1, with D perhaps given as TRBD1 or TRBD2 (6 bases each). This CDR3 is 17 amino acids long. The V end lost 0 bases, the J end lost 4 bases, and 16 bases lay between the germline ends. CDR1 is SGHDN and CDR2 is FVKESK in the germline V gene. In DNA, the CDR3 is TGTGCCAGCAGCCAAGAAGCCCCGGAGGGGGGTTACAATGAGCAGTTCTTC. It specifies CASSQEAPEGGYNEQFF. The whole variable domain, filled in from reference TRBV14 and TRBJ2-1, reads EAGVTQFPSHSVIEKGQTVTLRCDPISGHDNLYWYRRVMGKEIKFLLHFVKESKQDESGMPNNRFLAERTGGTYSTLKVQPAELEDSGVYFCASSQEAPEGGYNEQFFGPGTRLTVL.

This chain uses TRBV4-1 with TRBJ1-6; 7 bases map to TRBD1. This CDR3 contains 16 residues. V gave up 0 bases and J gave up 5 bases; unmatched junction bases: 4. The germline V gene encodes CDR1 MGHRA and CDR2 YSYEKL. The CDR3 sequence: CASSQDRGTDNSPLHF. The CDR3 DNA is TGCGCCAGCAGCCAAGACCGAGGGACAGATAATTCACCCCTCCACTTT.